These T cell receptor beta chains were read from a single sample in a study of T cell changes during pregnancy in multiple sclerosis. The data were produced by immunoSEQ multiplex PCR, yet TCRdb's version contains in-frame clones alone and is incomplete. The data contain around 130,000 clones, over 85% of them singletons. The sample was peripheral blood, taken before pregnancy. The origin of the receptors is a female donor with multiple sclerosis, enrolled in a pregnancy study. CDR3s include the opening cysteine and the closing phenylalanine or tryptophan. A D gene is named only where the DNA matches it firmly. Clone size is given for some rows only: seen once, a few or many times, or a class if the clone is expanded.

j_call	clone_size	v_call	d_call	cdr3_nt	cdr3_aa
TRBJ1-1	once	TRBV5-1	.	TGCGCCAGCCGGGACTCTCGAGGGAACACTGAAGCTTTCTTT	CASRDSRGNTEAFF
TRBJ1-4	.	TRBV2	TRBD1	TGTGCCAGCAGTGAAGTTGGCAGGGGGAGGGAAAAACTGTTTTTT	CASSEVGRGREKLFF
TRBJ2-1	.	TRBV5-5	TRBD1	TGTGCCAGCAGCTCAGGGCATTACAGGGGGCGGCCTACGGTTAAGCAGTTCTTC	CASSSGHYRGRPTVKQFF
TRBJ1-1	.	TRBV7-2	TRBD1	TGTGCCAGCAGCTTACAAACGAGGGGGCTTACTGAAGCTTTCTTT	CASSLQTRGLTEAFF
TRBJ2-7	.	TRBV7-8	.	TGTGCCAGCAGCTTAGCGTACCGGGGGTCACTATACGAGCAGTACTTC	CASSLAYRGSLYEQYF
TRBJ2-7	.	TRBV9	TRBD1	TGTGCCAGCAGCGCGGGGGGACAGGGGGCAATTTACGAGCAGTACTTC	CASSAGGQGAIYEQYF
TRBJ2-1	.	TRBV29-1	.	TGCAGCGTTGCCCAGGGTGGGGCTGGTGAGCAGTTCTTC	CSVAQGGAGEQFF
TRBJ1-2	.	TRBV5-4	TRBD1	TGTGCCAGCAGCTGGACAGGGGTTGAAGGCTACACCTTC	CASSWTGVEGYTF
TRBJ2-6	few	TRBV28	TRBD1	TGTGCCAGCGGGACAGGGGGCGTCTCTGGGGCCAACGTCCTGACTTTC	CASGTGGVSGANVLTF
TRBJ1-1	.	TRBV19	.	TGTGCCAGTAGCAGTCAGGGGAAGGAGTGGAAATCTGAAGCTTTCTTT	CASSSQGKEWKSEAFF
TRBJ2-6	.	TRBV11-3	TRBD1	TGTGCCAGCAGCTCACAGGGGGCTGGGGCCAACGTCCTGACTTTC	CASSSQGAGANVLTF
TRBJ2-2	.	TRBV30	TRBD1	TGTGCCTGGAGGCACGGACAGGGGTCCGGGGAGCTGTTTTTT	CAWRHGQGSGELFF
TRBJ1-2	.	TRBV9	TRBD1	TGTGCCAGCAGCGTAGCGGGGGACAGCCAGCCTGAGTATGGCTACACCTTC	CASSVAGDSQPEYGYTF
TRBJ2-3	.	TRBV2	.	TGTGCCAGGGGTGAGGCGGGAACGAGCACAGATACGCAGTATTTT	CARGEAGTSTDTQYF
TRBJ1-6	.	TRBV18	TRBD1	TGTGCCAGCTCACCCCTAACAGGGGATAATTCACCCCTCCACTTT	CASSPLTGDNSPLHF
TRBJ2-5	.	TRBV5-1	TRBD2	TGCGCCAGCAGCCCTTTAGCGGGAGGCGACCAAGAGACCCAGTACTTC	CASSPLAGGDQETQYF
TRBJ1-6	once	TRBV2	.	TGTGCCAGCAGTGAAGTGGGCGTAGGATCACCCCTCCACTTT	CASSEVGVGSPLHF
TRBJ2-1	.	TRBV5-4	TRBD2	TGTGCCAGCAGCTCGGGACTAGCGGGAGGGGTTGAGCAGTTCTTC	CASSSGLAGGVEQFF
TRBJ2-1	.	TRBV7-2	.	TGTGCCAGCAGCTTAAATGGAGTCGGAGTACTCAATGAGCAGTTCTTC	CASSLNGVGVLNEQFF
TRBJ2-1	.	TRBV19	TRBD2	TGTGCCAGTAGTCATAGCGGGGGACACAATGAGCAGTTCTTC	CASSHSGGHNEQFF
TRBJ1-3	.	TRBV5-1	.	TGCGCCAGCAGCTTGGGCAGAATCTCTGGAAACACCATATATTTT	CASSLGRISGNTIYF
TRBJ2-2	.	TRBV30	.	TGTGCCTGGAGTTCACCTCCGACAAAGAACACCGGGGAGCTGTTTTTT	CAWSSPPTKNTGELFF
TRBJ1-4	.	TRBV6-1	TRBD1	TGTGCCAGCATTGAACGGACAGGGCTTAGGGCAACTAATGAAAAACTGTTTTTT	CASIERTGLRATNEKLFF
TRBJ1-3	.	TRBV6-1	.	TGTGCCAGCAGTGAAGAGAGAGGGCAATCGTTTGGAAACACCATATATTTT	CASSEERGQSFGNTIYF
TRBJ1-2	.	TRBV7-9	.	TGTGCCAGCAGCAAGTCTTTAGGAGAGGGAGAGACCTATGGCTACACCTTC	CASSKSLGEGETYGYTF
TRBJ1-4	.	TRBV28	TRBD1	TGTGCCAGCAAGGGGGCTAAGGGGGAAAAACTGTTTTTT	CASKGAKGEKLFF
TRBJ2-7	.	TRBV28	TRBD1	TGTGCCAGCACCTTGAGCCAGGGGGCCAGAAACGAGCAGTACTTC	CASTLSQGARNEQYF
TRBJ2-3	few	TRBV9	.	TGTGCCAGCAGCGTAGCTCGAGACACAGATACGCAGTATTTT	CASSVARDTDTQYF
TRBJ1-4	.	TRBV25-1	.	TGTGCCAGCAGTGATGCAGGGGCTTATGAAAAACTGTTTTTT	CASSDAGAYEKLFF
TRBJ1-1	.	TRBV6-1	.	TGTGCCAGCAACCAGGTATTCACTGAAGCTTTCTTT	CASNQVFTEAFF
TRBJ2-1	.	TRBV5-3	TRBD2	TGTGCCAGAAGCTTAGGTCTCAGCGGGATTCACAATGAGCAGTTCTTC	CARSLGLSGIHNEQFF
TRBJ2-4	.	TRBV10-3	TRBD1	TGTGCCATCGGGGACAGGGGGGGCAAAAACATTCAGTACTTC	CAIGDRGGKNIQYF
TRBJ2-2	.	TRBV11-2	.	TGTGCCAGCAGCCTCGGGGGGCCTAGCGGGGAGCTGTTTTTT	CASSLGGPSGELFF
TRBJ2-5	.	TRBV7-8	.	TGTGCCAGCAGCTTAGGGAAGGGGATTGGTCAAGAGACCCAGTACTTC	CASSLGKGIGQETQYF
TRBJ2-5	once	TRBV5-1	.	TGCGCCAGCAGCTTGAACAGGCAAGAGACCCAGTACTTC	CASSLNRQETQYF
TRBJ1-5	.	TRBV28	.	TGTGCCAGCAGTTTTAAAGTAGGCGGGCCCCAGCATTTT	CASSFKVGGPQHF
TRBJ1-1	.	TRBV21-1	.	TGTGCCAGCAGCAAAGCCTCCCAGGGGGCCGGGGAAGCTTTCTTT	CASSKASQGAGEAFF
TRBJ2-1	.	TRBV14	TRBD2	TGTGCCAGCAGCCATCTTCGAGCGGGGGGGCCCAATGAGCAGTTCTTC	CASSHLRAGGPNEQFF
TRBJ1-4	.	TRBV9	TRBD1	TGTGCCAGCAGCCCCCACGGGACAGGGAAGGAAAAACTGTTTTTT	CASSPHGTGKEKLFF
TRBJ2-1	.	TRBV7-8	.	TGTGCCAGCAGCAGGGAAGGGAGCTCCTACAATGAGCAGTTCTTC	CASSREGSSYNEQFF
TRBJ2-1	.	TRBV6-1	TRBD1	TGTGCCAGCAGCCAGGGACAGGGGCAGTTCTTC	CASSQGQGQFF
TRBJ2-1	.	TRBV7-9	.	TGTGCCAGCAGCCCGGGGCGGGGATCGTCATACAATGAGCAGTTCTTC	CASSPGRGSSYNEQFF
TRBJ1-3	.	TRBV7-9	.	TGTGCCAGCAGCTCTCCAGAACACCTGAAAATCGGAAACACCATATATTTT	CASSSPEHLKIGNTIYF
TRBJ1-1	.	TRBV2	.	TGTGCCAGCATTAGCCGAGAGGCCACTGAAGCTTTCTTT	CASISREATEAFF
TRBJ2-1	.	TRBV6-5	.	TGTGCCAGCAGTTACGACTGGGCGCGGGACAATGAGCAGTTCTTC	CASSYDWARDNEQFF
TRBJ1-2	.	TRBV2	.	TGTGCCAGCAGTGTTTCCGGGATGGGGATTAACTATGGCTACACCTTC	CASSVSGMGINYGYTF
TRBJ1-1	.	TRBV19	.	TGTGCCAGCGAAAGGGGAGGGGCCGGTGAGGTGACTGAAGCTTTCTTT	CASERGGAGEVTEAFF